The source of this T cell receptor beta chain is a study of shared clonotypes between healthy human individuals. General study results and limits: Sharing across a handful of donors was seen in around 5.1% of naive CD4 clonotypes. Clonotype sharing among donors was thought likely to change with sequencing depth.

Concerning this clone itself: What it recognizes is unknown.

Assay used: immunoSEQ multiplex PCR; TCRdb lists only in-frame clones, some missing. Of some 1,900,000 clones listed, approximately 94% are singletons. Terminally differentiated effector memory CD45RA+ cells were excluded by CCR7 positive selection of CD45RO-negative cells. All participating donors were Caucasian adults from Nashville, Tennessee. The origin of this receptor is a man between 18 and 35 years old in good health. The sample comprised naive CD8+ T cells sorted from blood.

Written as DNA, the CDR3 is TGTGCTAGTGGTTTAAGTCTAAATCCCTACGAGCAGTACTTC. It is translated as CASGLSLNPYEQYF. The V call is TRBV12-5, the J call TRBJ2-7; unclear D gene. CDR3 size: 14 residues. The V end was cut by 3 bases, the J end by 2 bases, with 11 bases between. Germline loops: CDR1 LGHNT, CDR2 FRNRAP. The variable domain in full, with the rest retrieved from reference TRBV12-5 and TRBJ2-7, is DARVTQTPRHKVTEMGQEVTMRCQPILGHNTVFWYRQTMMQGLELLAYFRNRAPLDDSGMPKDRFSAEMPDATLATLKIQPSEPRDSAVYFCASGLSLNPYEQYFGPGTRLTVT.